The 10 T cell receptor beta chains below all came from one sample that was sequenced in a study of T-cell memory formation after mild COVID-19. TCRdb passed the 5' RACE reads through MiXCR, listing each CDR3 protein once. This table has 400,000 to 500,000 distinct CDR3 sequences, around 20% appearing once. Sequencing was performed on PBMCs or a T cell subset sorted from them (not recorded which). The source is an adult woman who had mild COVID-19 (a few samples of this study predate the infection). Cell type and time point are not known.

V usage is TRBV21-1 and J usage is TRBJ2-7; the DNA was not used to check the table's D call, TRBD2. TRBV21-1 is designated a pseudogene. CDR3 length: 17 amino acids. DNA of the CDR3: TGTGCCTTCCTGCGGGGGGTTGGTGAGGACTTAACCTACGAGCAGTACTTC. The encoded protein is CAFLRGVGEDLTYEQYF.

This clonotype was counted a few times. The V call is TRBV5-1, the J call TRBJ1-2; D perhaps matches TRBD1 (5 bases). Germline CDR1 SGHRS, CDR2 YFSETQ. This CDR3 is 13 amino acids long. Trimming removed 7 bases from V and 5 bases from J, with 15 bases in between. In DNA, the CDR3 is TGCGCCAGCGGAACAGGATTATCTTATGGCTACACCTTC. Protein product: CASGTGLSYGYTF.

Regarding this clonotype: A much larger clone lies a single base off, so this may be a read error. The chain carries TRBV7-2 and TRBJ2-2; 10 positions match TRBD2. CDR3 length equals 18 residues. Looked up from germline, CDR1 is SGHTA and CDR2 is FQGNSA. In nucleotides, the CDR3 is TGTGACAGCAGCACCCGGGCTAGCGGGAGTTACAGGGCCGGGGAGCTGTTTTTT. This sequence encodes CDSSTRASGSYRAGELFF.

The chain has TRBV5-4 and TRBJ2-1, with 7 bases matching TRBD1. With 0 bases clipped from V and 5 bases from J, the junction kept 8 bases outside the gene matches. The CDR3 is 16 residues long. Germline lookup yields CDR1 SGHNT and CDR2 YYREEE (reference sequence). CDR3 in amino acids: CASSLEDRVGDNEQFF. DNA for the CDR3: TGTGCCAGCAGCTTGGAAGACAGGGTTGGGGACAATGAGCAGTTCTTC.

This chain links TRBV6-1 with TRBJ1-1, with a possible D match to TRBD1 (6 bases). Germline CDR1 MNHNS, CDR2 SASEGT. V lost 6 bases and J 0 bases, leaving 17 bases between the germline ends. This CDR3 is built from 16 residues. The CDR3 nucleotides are TGTGCCAGCAGCGGGGGACATCTCACCGTGAACACTGAAGCTTTCTTT. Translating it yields CASSGGHLTVNTEAFF.

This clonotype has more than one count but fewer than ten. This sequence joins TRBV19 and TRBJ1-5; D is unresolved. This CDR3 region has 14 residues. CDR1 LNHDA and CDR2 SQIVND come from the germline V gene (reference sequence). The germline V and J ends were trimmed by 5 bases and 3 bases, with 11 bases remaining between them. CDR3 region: CASSRQSSNQPQHF. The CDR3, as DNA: TGTGCCAGTAGTCGCCAGAGTTCCAATCAGCCCCAGCATTTT. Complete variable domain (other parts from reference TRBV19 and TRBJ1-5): DGGITQSPKYLFRKEGQNVTLSCEQNLNHDAMYWYRQDPGQGLRLIYYSQIVNDFQKGDIAEGYSVSREKKESFPLTVTSAQKNPTAFYLCASSRQSSNQPQHFGDGTRLSIL.

The CDR3 reads CASSESAGILYNEQFF. CDR3 in DNA: TGTGCCAGCAGTGAATCGGCAGGAATCCTCTACAATGAGCAGTTCTTC. The chain combines TRBV25-1 with TRBJ2-1; D uncertain. CDR1 is MGHDK and CDR2 is SYGVNS in the germline V gene. This CDR3 contains 16 residues. V was clipped by 1 base and J by 3 bases, with 13 bases between them.

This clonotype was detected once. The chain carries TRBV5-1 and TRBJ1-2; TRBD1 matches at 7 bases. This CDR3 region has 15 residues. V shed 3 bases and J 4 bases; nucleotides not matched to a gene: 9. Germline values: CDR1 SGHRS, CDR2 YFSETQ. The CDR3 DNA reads TGCGCCAGCAGCTCGTGGGACAGACGGATCTATGGCTACACCTTC. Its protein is CASSSWDRRIYGYTF.

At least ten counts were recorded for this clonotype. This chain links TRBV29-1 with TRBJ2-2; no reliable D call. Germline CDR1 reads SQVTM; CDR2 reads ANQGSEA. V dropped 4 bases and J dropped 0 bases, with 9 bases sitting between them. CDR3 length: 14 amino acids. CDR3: CSVGTGTNTGELFF. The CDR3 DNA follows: TGCAGCGTTGGGACCGGAACGAACACCGGGGAGCTGTTTTTT.

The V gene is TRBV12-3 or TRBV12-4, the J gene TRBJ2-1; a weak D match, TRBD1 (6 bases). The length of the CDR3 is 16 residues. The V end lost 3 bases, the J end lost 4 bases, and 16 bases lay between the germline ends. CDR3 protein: CASSFKAGTSYNEQFF. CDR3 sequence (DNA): TGTGCCAGCAGTTTTAAGGCCGGGACATCTTACAATGAGCAGTTCTTC.